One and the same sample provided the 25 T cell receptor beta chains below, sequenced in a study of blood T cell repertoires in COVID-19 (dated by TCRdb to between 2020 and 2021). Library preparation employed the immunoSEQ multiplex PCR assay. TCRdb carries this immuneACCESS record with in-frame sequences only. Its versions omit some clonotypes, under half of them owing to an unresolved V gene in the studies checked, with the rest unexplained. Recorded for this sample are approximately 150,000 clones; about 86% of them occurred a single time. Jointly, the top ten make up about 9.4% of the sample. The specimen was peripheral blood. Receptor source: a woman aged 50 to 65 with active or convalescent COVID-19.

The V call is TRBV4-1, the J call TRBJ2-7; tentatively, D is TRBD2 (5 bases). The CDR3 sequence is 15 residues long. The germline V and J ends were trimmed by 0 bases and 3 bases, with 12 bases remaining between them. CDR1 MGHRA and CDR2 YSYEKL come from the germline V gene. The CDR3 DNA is TGCGCCAGCAGCCAAGATCCAGAGGGTCACTACGAGCAGTACTTC. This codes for CASSQDPEGHYEQYF.

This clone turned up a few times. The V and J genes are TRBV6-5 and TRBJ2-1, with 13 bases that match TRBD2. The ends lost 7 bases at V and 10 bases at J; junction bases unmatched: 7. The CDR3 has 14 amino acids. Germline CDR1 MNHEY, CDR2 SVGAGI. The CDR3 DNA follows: TGTGCCAGCAAGGGACTAGCGGGACATGGAGAGCAGTTCTTC. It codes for CASKGLAGHGEQFF.

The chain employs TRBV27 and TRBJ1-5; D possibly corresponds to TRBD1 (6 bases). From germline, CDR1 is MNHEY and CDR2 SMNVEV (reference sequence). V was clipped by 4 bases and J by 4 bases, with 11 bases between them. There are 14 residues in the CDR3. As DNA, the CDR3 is TGTGCCAGCAGTTCACTCCAGGGGAATCAGCCCCAGCATTTT. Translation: CASSSLQGNQPQHF.

CDR3 protein: CASSPNGQNTEAFF. Here the CDR3 DNA reads TGTGCCAGCTCCCCCAACGGACAGAACACTGAAGCTTTCTTT. The chain recombines TRBV18 with TRBJ1-1, with D possibly TRBD1 on 5 matching bases. The germline V gene encodes CDR1 KGHSH and CDR2 LQKENI. Trimming removed 6 bases at V and 1 base at J, with 12 bases between. There are 14 residues in the CDR3.

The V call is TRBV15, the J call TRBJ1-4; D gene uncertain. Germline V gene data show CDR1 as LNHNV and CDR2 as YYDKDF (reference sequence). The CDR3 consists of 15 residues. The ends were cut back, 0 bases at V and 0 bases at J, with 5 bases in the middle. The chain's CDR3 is CATSRDGATNEKLFF. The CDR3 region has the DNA TGTGCCACCAGCAGAGACGGGGCAACTAATGAAAAACTGTTTTTT.

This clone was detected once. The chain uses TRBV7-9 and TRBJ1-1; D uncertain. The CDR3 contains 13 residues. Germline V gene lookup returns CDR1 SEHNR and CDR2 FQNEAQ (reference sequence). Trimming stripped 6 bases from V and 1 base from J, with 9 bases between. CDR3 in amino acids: CASSRRENTEAFF. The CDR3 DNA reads TGTGCCAGCAGTCGCCGGGAGAACACTGAAGCTTTCTTT.

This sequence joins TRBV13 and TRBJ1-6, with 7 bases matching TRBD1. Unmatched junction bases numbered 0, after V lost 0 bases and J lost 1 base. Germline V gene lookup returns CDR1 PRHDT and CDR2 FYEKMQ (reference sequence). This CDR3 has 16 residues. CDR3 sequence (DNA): TGTGCCAGCAGCTTAGGACAGGGGTCCTATAATTCACCCCTCCACTTT. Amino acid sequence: CASSLGQGSYNSPLHF.

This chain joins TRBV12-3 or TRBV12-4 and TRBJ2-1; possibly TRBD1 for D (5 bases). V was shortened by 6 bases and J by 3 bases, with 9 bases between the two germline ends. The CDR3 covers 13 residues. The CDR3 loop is CASRQAGYNEQFF. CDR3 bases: TGTGCCAGCAGACAGGCAGGCTACAATGAGCAGTTCTTC.

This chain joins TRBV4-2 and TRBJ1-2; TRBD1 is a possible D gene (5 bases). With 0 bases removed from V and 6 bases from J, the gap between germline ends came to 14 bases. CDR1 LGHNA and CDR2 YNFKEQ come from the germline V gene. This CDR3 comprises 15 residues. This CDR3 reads CASSQDPGKGDGYTF. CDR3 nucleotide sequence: TGTGCCAGCAGCCAAGATCCAGGGAAAGGAGATGGCTACACCTTC.

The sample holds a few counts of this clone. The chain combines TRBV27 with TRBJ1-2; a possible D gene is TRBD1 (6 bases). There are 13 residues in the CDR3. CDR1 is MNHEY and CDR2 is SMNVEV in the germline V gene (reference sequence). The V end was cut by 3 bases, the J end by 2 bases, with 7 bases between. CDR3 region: CASSLRGNYGYTF. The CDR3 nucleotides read TGTGCCAGCAGTTTGAGGGGGAACTATGGCTACACCTTC.

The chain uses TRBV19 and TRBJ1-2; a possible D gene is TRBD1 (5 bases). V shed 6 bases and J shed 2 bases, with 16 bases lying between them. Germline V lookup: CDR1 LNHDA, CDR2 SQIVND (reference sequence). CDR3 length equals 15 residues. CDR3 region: CASSPGVQTNYGYTF. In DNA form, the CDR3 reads TGTGCCAGTAGCCCGGGGGTCCAAACAAACTATGGCTACACCTTC.

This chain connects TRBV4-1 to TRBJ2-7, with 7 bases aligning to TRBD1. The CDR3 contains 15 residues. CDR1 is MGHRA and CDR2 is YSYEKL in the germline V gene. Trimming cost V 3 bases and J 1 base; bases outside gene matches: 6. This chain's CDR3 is CASSHPGQVSYEQYF. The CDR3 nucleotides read TGCGCCAGCAGCCACCCAGGACAGGTTTCCTACGAGCAGTACTTC.

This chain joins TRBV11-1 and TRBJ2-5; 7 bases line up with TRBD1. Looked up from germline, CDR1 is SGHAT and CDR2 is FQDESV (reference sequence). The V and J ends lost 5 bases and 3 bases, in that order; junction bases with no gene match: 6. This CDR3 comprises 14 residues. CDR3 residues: CASSDRTGKETQYF. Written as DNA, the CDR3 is TGTGCCAGCAGCGACCGGACAGGAAAAGAGACCCAGTACTTC.

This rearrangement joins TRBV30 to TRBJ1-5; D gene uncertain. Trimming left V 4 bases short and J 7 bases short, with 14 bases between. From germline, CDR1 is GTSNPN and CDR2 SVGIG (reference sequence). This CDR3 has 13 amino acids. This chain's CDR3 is CAWNLGSEQPQHF. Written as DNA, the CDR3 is TGTGCCTGGAATTTAGGATCGGAGCAGCCCCAGCATTTT.

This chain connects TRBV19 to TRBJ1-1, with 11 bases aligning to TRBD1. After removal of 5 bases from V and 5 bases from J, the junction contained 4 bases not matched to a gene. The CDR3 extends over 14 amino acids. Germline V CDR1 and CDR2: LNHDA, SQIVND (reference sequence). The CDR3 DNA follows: TGTGCCAGTAGTTGGGGACAGGGGGAAACTGAAGCTTTCTTT. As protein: CASSWGQGETEAFF.

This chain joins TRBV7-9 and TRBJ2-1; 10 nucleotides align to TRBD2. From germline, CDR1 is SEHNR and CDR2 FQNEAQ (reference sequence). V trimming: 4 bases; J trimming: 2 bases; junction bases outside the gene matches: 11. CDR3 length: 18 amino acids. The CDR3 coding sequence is TGTGCCAGCAGCTCCGCGGAACTAGCGGGATTTGCCTACAATGAGCAGTTCTTC. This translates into CASSSAELAGFAYNEQFF.

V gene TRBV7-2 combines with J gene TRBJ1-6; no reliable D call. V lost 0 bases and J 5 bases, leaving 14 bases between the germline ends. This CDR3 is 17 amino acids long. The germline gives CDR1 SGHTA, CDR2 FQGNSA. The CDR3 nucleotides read TGTGCCAGCAGCTTAGCGTTACTCCGGAGTCATAATTCACCCCTCCACTTT. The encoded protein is CASSLALLRSHNSPLHF.

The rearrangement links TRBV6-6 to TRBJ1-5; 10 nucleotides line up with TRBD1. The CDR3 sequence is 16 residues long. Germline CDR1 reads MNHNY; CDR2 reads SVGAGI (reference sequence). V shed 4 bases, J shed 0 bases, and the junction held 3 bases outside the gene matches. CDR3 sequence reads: CASSSRQGASNQPQHF. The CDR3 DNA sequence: TGTGCCAGCAGTTCCCGACAGGGGGCTAGCAATCAGCCCCAGCATTTT.

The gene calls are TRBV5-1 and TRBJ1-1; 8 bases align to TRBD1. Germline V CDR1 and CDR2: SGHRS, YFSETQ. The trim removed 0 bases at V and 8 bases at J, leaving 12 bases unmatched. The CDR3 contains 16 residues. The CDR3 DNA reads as TGCGCCAGCAGCTTGGCGGTGGGACAGGAAGGTCGGGAAGCTTTCTTT. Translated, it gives CASSLAVGQEGREAFF.

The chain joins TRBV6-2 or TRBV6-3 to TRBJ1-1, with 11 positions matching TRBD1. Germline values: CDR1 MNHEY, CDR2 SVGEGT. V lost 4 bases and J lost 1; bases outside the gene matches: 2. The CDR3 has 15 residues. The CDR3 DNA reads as TGTGCCAGCAGTTCCGGGACAGGGGGGAACACTGAAGCTTTCTTT. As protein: CASSSGTGGNTEAFF.

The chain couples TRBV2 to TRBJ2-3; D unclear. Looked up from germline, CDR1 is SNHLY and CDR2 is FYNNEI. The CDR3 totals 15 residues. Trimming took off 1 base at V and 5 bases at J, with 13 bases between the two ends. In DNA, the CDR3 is TGTGCCAGCAGTGAAGACTATTTAATCCAAGATACGCAGTATTTT. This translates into CASSEDYLIQDTQYF.

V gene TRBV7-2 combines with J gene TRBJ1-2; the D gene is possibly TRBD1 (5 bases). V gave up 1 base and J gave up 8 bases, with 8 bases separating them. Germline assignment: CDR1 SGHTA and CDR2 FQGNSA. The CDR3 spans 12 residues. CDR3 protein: CASSLGSGGYTF. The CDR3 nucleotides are TGTGCCAGCAGCTTAGGATCAGGGGGCTACACCTTC.

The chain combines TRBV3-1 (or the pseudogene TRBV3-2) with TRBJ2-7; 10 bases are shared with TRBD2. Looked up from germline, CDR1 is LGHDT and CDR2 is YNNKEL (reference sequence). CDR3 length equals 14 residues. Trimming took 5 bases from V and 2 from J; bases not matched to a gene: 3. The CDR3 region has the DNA TGTGCCAGCAGCAGTACTAGCGGGGCCTACGAGCAGTACTTC. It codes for CASSSTSGAYEQYF.

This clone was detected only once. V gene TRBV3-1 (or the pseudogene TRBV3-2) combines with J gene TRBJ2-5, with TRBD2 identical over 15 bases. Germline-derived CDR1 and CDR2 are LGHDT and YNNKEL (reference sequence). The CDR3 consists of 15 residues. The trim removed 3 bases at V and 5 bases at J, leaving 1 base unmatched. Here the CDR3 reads CASSHGLAGGETQYF. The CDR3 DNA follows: TGTGCCAGCAGCCATGGACTAGCGGGGGGGGAGACCCAGTACTTC.

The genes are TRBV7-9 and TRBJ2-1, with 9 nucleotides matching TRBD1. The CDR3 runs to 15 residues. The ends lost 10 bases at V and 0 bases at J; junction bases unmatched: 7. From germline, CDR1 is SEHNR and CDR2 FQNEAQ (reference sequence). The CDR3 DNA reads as TGTGCCATCGACAGGGGGACCAGCTCCTACAATGAGCAGTTCTTC. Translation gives CAIDRGTSSYNEQFF. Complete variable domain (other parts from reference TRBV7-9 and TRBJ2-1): DTGVSQNPRHKITKRGQNVTFRCDPISEHNRLYWYRQTLGQGPEFLTYFQNEAQLEKSRLLSDRFSAERPKGSFSTLEIQRTEQGDSAMYLCAIDRGTSSYNEQFFGPGTRLTVL.